This T cell receptor beta chain was captured by sequencing in a study of blood T cell repertoires in COVID-19. At the level of the study: Material from acute and convalescent COVID-19 was sourced from the United States, Italy and Spain. Nucleic acid was either cDNA or gDNA, and it came from T cells, B-cell-depleted T cells, or PBMCs.

Original analysis: Using reference gene primer amplification, nucleated cell counts were estimated. The repertoire was sequenced with immunoSEQ multiplex PCR; TCRdb's copy has only in-frame clones and lacks some. V, J and clone size are those of that table, while D and trimming were read from the DNA. The sample gives roughly 81,000 clones, 90% to 95% of which show up once; under 2.5% is in the top ten. The V end was cut by 5 bases, the J end by 0 bases, with 18 bases between. Germline loops: CDR1 SNHLY, CDR2 FYNNEI. This CDR3 region has 17 residues. Sequencing used peripheral blood. The rearrangement links TRBV2 to TRBJ2-3, with D perhaps matching TRBD2 (6 bases). This clonotype was sampled from a woman aged 45 to 65 in a cohort sampled during active COVID-19. CDR3 nucleotides: TGTGCCAGCAGTCCCCCTTCCGCGGGGTCTAGCACAGATACGCAGTATTTT. Its translation: CASSPPSAGSSTDTQYF.